This TCR beta chain is from a study of blood T cell repertoires in COVID-19. Study as a whole: PBMCs, B-cell-depleted T cells, or T cells were the source of the cDNA or gDNA that made up the material.

The CDR3 spans 16 residues. V lost 3 bases, J lost 6 bases, and 12 bases stayed unmatched. Germline V gene data show CDR1 as DFQATT and CDR2 as SNEGSKA (reference sequence). Original methodology: Amplification with reference gene primers provided the estimates of nucleated cell counts. Assay: immunoSEQ multiplex PCR; the TCRdb copy retains only in-frame clones and omits some. The V and J calls and the clone size are those of that table, but D and trimming were determined from the DNA. The profile shows 150,000 to 200,000 clones, around four fifths of them singletons. This clone was detected once. Material for sequencing was peripheral blood. The sequence derives from a young woman with acute or convalescent COVID-19. The rearrangement uses TRBV20-1 and TRBJ2-1, with 9 bases fitting TRBD2. This chain's CDR3 is CSASRVSGGRGNEQFF. CDR3 bases: TGCAGTGCTAGTAGGGTTAGCGGGGGCCGCGGCAATGAGCAGTTCTTC.